This paragraph reports one TCR beta chain. The PCR contained 60 Vbeta and 13 Jbeta primers. Sequencing used immunoSEQ multiplex PCR; TCRdb keeps in-frame clones, though not all of them. The table lists some 120,000 clones, over 8% of them singletons. The CDR3 contains 17 residues. The trim removed 2 bases at V and 3 bases at J, leaving 9 bases unmatched. Germline V CDR1 and CDR2: MGHRA, YSYEKL. The source of the sample is a study of cytomegalovirus exposure and HLA in healthy donors. Background on the study: Of all 360 or so donors who were genotyped, around 82% belonged to the Caucasian-associated ancestry cluster.

The sequence was collected from a man aged 35 to 55 in good health and CMV-seronegative. The chain links TRBV4-1 to TRBJ2-3; 9 nucleotides match TRBD1. The sample was PBMCs. CDR3 nucleotides: TGCGCCAGCAGCCAATTAGGCGCGGGACAGGGAACAGATACGCAGTATTTT. This encodes CASSQLGAGQGTDTQYF.